One and the same sample provided the 21 T cell receptor beta chains below, sequenced in a study of blood T cell repertoires in COVID-19. Sequencing was performed with immunoSEQ multiplex PCR; in TCRdb, only in-frame clones are kept and a portion is missing. The sample lists about 49,000 clones, 82% occurring once. The source material was peripheral blood. The source of these receptors is an older woman with acute or convalescent COVID-19.

This clone came up once. Here the CDR3 omits its conserved ending phenylalanine or tryptophan, so a read error is the likely source. This chain connects TRBV18 to TRBJ1-1; TRBD1 matches at 7 bases. The CDR3 is 16 amino acids. With V trimmed by 3 bases and J by 3 bases, 10 bases remained unmatched. The V gene's germline CDR1 is KGHSH and CDR2 LQKENI. CDR3 loop: CASSPFQGGAHTEAFS. DNA for the CDR3: TGTGCCAGCTCACCTTTCCAGGGGGGAGCACACACTGAAGCTTTCTCT.

The chain couples TRBV20-1 to TRBJ1-2, with D possibly matching TRBD1 (6 bases). The CDR3 contains 13 residues. The V gene lost 3 bases and the J gene lost 6 bases, with 14 bases spanning the gap. Germline V gene data show CDR1 as DFQATT and CDR2 as SNEGSKA (reference sequence). CDR3 amino acids: CSASTGSRHGYTF. In nucleotides, the CDR3 is TGCAGTGCTAGTACAGGGTCGAGGCATGGCTACACCTTC.

The V gene is TRBV14, the J gene TRBJ2-7, with D possibly matching TRBD1 (5 bases). The germline CDR1 and CDR2 sequences are SGHDN and FVKESK. V was clipped by 1 base and J by 7 bases, with 17 bases between them. The length of the CDR3 is 15 residues. For the CDR3, the DNA is TGTGCCAGCAGCCAAGGCCCAGAATCAAACAGGGAGCAGTACTTC. Encoded protein: CASSQGPESNREQYF. Based on the CDR3 plus reference TRBV14 and TRBJ2-7, the full variable domain is EAGVTQFPSHSVIEKGQTVTLRCDPISGHDNLYWYRRVMGKEIKFLLHFVKESKQDESGMPNNRFLAERTGGTYSTLKVQPAELEDSGVYFCASSQGPESNREQYFGPGTRLTVT.

V and J are TRBV5-1 and TRBJ2-5, with a possible D match to TRBD2 (5 bases). The germline CDR1 and CDR2 sequences are SGHRS and YFSETQ. Deletions cut 4 bases from V and 5 bases from J, with 9 bases between. The CDR3 has 12 amino acids. The CDR3 loop reads CASSESGETQYF. Written as DNA, the CDR3 is TGCGCCAGCAGCGAATCGGGGGAGACCCAGTACTTC.

This chain links TRBV24-1 with TRBJ2-2; D gene ambiguous. Germline assignment: CDR1 KGHDR and CDR2 SFDVKD. Trimming pared 5 bases from V and 2 bases from J, leaving 8 bases between. The CDR3 is made up of 14 amino acids. The CDR3 region is CATSGQVNTGELFF. For the CDR3, the DNA is TGTGCCACCAGTGGCCAGGTAAACACCGGGGAGCTGTTTTTT.

This chain links TRBV5-6 with TRBJ2-5, with D possibly matching TRBD1 (6 bases). V lost 7 bases and J lost 3, with 19 bases in between. CDR1 is SGHDT and CDR2 is YYEEEE in the germline V gene. CDR3 size: 15 residues. In nucleotides, the CDR3 is TGTGCCAGCGAACTGGTAGGTTGGACAGAAGAGACCCAGTACTTC. This encodes CASELVGWTEETQYF.

The chain has TRBV3-1 (or the pseudogene TRBV3-2) and TRBJ2-1; TRBD1 aligns across 11 bases. Per germline, CDR1 LGHDT and CDR2 YNNKEL (reference sequence). This CDR3 has 15 amino acids. With V trimmed by 3 bases and J by 2 bases, 0 bases remained unmatched. CDR3 bases: TGTGCCAGCAGCCAGGGACAGGGGGCCTACAATGAGCAGTTCTTC. Encoded protein: CASSQGQGAYNEQFF.

This clone was seen a handful of times. The rearrangement links TRBV5-4 to TRBJ1-4; 7 positions agree with TRBD1. Germline V gene lookup returns CDR1 SGHNT and CDR2 YYREEE (reference sequence). The CDR3 loop spans 15 amino acids. Losses at the gene ends were 0 bases for V and 7 bases for J; bases not matched to a gene: 6. This chain's CDR3 is CASSLAAGGVEKLFF. The CDR3 DNA reads TGTGCCAGCAGCTTGGCGGCAGGGGGTGTTGAAAAACTGTTTTTT.

This rearrangement joins TRBV10-1 to TRBJ1-2; 8 bases are a match to TRBD1. Germline lookup yields CDR1 WNHNN and CDR2 SYGVQD (reference sequence). The length of the CDR3 is 14 residues. V lost 7 bases and J lost 5; bases outside the gene matches: 9. CDR3 DNA: TGCGCCAGCACAGAGACAGGGGAAGGATATGGCTACACCTTC. Its protein product is CASTETGEGYGYTF.

The genes are TRBV30 and TRBJ2-7; no definite D call. The CDR3 runs 12 residues. Looked up from germline, CDR1 is GTSNPN and CDR2 is SVGIG (reference sequence). V was cut by 4 bases and J by 3 bases, with 10 bases left in between. The CDR3 spells CAWTKSGYEQYF. CDR3 sequence (DNA): TGTGCCTGGACCAAGTCCGGCTACGAGCAGTACTTC. Combining the CDR3 with reference TRBV30 and TRBJ2-7 gives the whole variable domain SQTIHQWPATLVQPVGSPLSLECTVEGTSNPNLYWYRQAAGRGLQLLFYSVGIGQISSEVPQNLSASRPQDRQFILSSKKLLLSDSGFYLCAWTKSGYEQYFGPGTRLTVT.

The V and J genes are TRBV24-1 and TRBJ2-3; maybe TRBD1 (6 bases). The CDR3 totals 16 residues. Trimming cost V 4 bases and J 1 base, with 14 bases left between them. Germline loops: CDR1 KGHDR, CDR2 SFDVKD. Here the CDR3 DNA reads TGTGCCACCAGTGAGGCCCGGGACACCCGCACAGATACGCAGTATTTT. This translates into CATSEARDTRTDTQYF.

This clone was seen only a few times. V usage is TRBV4-1 and J usage is TRBJ1-6; 7 nucleotides match TRBD1. Germline V gene sequence: CDR1 MGHRA, CDR2 YSYEKL. The J segment lost 6 bases and the V segment lost 0 bases, leaving 5 bases of the junction unmatched. The CDR3 has 16 amino acids. The CDR3 coding sequence is TGCGCCAGCAGCCAAGATCAGACAGGGAGTAATTCACCCCTCCACTTT. Amino acid sequence: CASSQDQTGSNSPLHF.

This chain connects TRBV5-4 to TRBJ1-3, with D tentatively TRBD1 (5 bases). Germline-derived CDR1 and CDR2 are SGHNT and YYREEE (reference sequence). With 4 bases removed from V and 0 bases from J, the gap between germline ends came to 14 bases. The CDR3 totals 16 residues. The CDR3 region is CASSNRSSLSGNTIYF. CDR3 bases: TGTGCCAGCAGCAACAGGAGTTCCCTCTCTGGAAACACCATATATTTT.

The CDR3 DNA is TGCGCCAGCACCTTACAGGGGTTTGGACAGCCCCAGCATTTT. Residues: CASTLQGFGQPQHF. The chain links TRBV5-1 to TRBJ1-5, with TRBD1 matching over 7 bases. Germline V gene sequence: CDR1 SGHRS, CDR2 YFSETQ. J gave up 7 bases and V 6 bases, and 10 bases lay outside the gene matches. The CDR3 loop spans 14 amino acids.

The V and J genes are TRBV6-9 and TRBJ2-3, with 7 bases aligning to TRBD1. There are 17 residues in the CDR3. The germline V gene has CDR1 MNHGY and CDR2 SVAAGI. The V segment lost 1 base and the J segment 4 bases; nucleotides outside the gene matches: 11. The CDR3 region is CASSYFPTGQEADTQYF. The CDR3 coding sequence is TGTGCCAGCAGTTATTTTCCCACAGGACAGGAGGCAGATACGCAGTATTTT.

In DNA form, the CDR3 reads TGTGCCAGCAGCCAGAGACAGGGAAATTTCAACATTCAGTACTTC. Amino acid sequence: CASSQRQGNFNIQYF. The chain links TRBV3-1 (or the pseudogene TRBV3-2) to TRBJ2-4; 7 bases fit TRBD1. CDR1 is LGHDT, CDR2 YNNKEL, per germline (reference sequence). Unmatched junction bases numbered 9, after V lost 3 bases and J lost 7 bases. This CDR3 is built from 15 residues.

In this sample, this clone turned up a few times. The rearrangement links TRBV5-4 to TRBJ2-7; D not resolved. This CDR3 is 14 amino acids long. Trimming removed 2 bases from V and 6 bases from J, with 15 bases in between. CDR1 is SGHNT, CDR2 YYREEE, per germline (reference sequence). The CDR3 is CASSLPDRRVEQYF. The CDR3 nucleotides read TGTGCCAGCAGCTTACCTGACCGGAGAGTCGAGCAGTACTTC.

This clone was seen a handful of times. This sample includes further DNA sequences coding for the same CDR3. J is TRBJ2-3 and V is TRBV18; 7 positions match TRBD1. V shed 2 bases, J shed 0 bases, and the junction held 2 bases outside the gene matches. Per the germline V gene, CDR1 is KGHSH and CDR2 is LQKENI. The CDR3 totals 15 residues. DNA of the CDR3: TGTGCCAGCTCACCAGCGACAGGGAGCACAGATACGCAGTATTTT. This gives the protein CASSPATGSTDTQYF.

The chain combines TRBV9 with TRBJ2-1; 9 bases are shared with TRBD2. Germline CDR1 and CDR2: SGDLS and YYNGEE. This CDR3 has 16 residues. The V and J ends lost 4 bases and 4 bases, in that order; junction bases with no gene match: 9. The CDR3 here is CASSKRQAGGYNEQFF. The CDR3 nucleotides read TGTGCCAGCAGCAAACGTCAAGCGGGGGGTTACAATGAGCAGTTCTTC. The variable domain in full, completed from reference TRBV9 and TRBJ2-1, reads DSGVTQTPKHLITATGQRVTLRCSPRSGDLSVYWYQQSLDQGLQFLIQYYNGEERAKGNILERFSAQQFPDLHSELNLSSLELGDSALYFCASSKRQAGGYNEQFFGPGTRLTVL.

The chain couples TRBV7-2 to TRBJ1-3, with D perhaps TRBD1 (5 bases). CDR3 length: 13 amino acids. Germline CDR1 and CDR2: SGHTA and FQGNSA. The V gene lost 2 bases and the J gene lost 4 bases, with 6 bases spanning the gap. CDR3 amino acids: CASSLRTGNTIYF. CDR3 nucleotides: TGTGCCAGCAGCTTACGGACAGGAAACACCATATATTTT.

The rearrangement links TRBV10-3 to TRBJ2-7, with no clear D. Between the trimmed V and J ends, which lost 3 bases and 1 base, there was a span of 10 bases. The V gene's germline CDR1 is ENHRY and CDR2 SYGVKD. The CDR3 length is 14 residues. As DNA, the CDR3 is TGTGCCATCAGTGATTTTTTAGAGTCCTACGAGCAGTACTTC. Its translation: CAISDFLESYEQYF.